Listed below are T cell receptor beta chains from one sample, sequenced in a study of OX40 agonist ivuxolimab in advanced cancers. Repertoires were generated with immunoSEQ multiplex PCR, while TCRdb's copy carries only in-frame clones and drops some. This table holds about 90,000 clones, approximately 91% found once. The material sequenced was CD4+ or CD8+ T cells sorted from blood, taken in a trial of the OX40 agonist ivuxolimab. These receptors were obtained from an adult with an advanced solid tumor such as melanoma, head and neck, liver or kidney cancer. Both conserved end residues are part of each CDR3. Fields, in order: D gene, clone size, J gene, V gene, CDR3 protein, CDR3 DNA. The D gene is left open where the match is weak. Some rows have no size entry. The others give once, few or many, or a class for an expanded clone.

d_gene: TRBD1
abundance: NA
j_gene: TRBJ2-3
v_gene: TRBV7-9
CDR3aa: CASSLALRTGSTDTQYF
CDR3nt: TGTGCCAGCAGCTTAGCTCTCCGGACAGGGAGCACAGATACGCAGTATTTT

d_gene: TRBD2
abundance: NA
j_gene: TRBJ2-1
v_gene: TRBV5-1
CDR3aa: CASSLDGTSGRAFNEQFF
CDR3nt: TGCGCCAGCAGCTTGGATGGGACTAGCGGGAGGGCCTTCAATGAGCAGTTCTTC

d_gene: NA
abundance: NA
j_gene: TRBJ1-4
v_gene: TRBV28
CDR3aa: CASRRQGGNEKLFF
CDR3nt: TGTGCCAGCCGCCGCCAGGGCGGCAATGAAAAACTGTTTTTT

d_gene: NA
abundance: NA
j_gene: TRBJ2-3
v_gene: TRBV7-3
CDR3aa: CASSGGRTDTQYF
CDR3nt: TGTGCCAGCAGCGGGGGGCGAACAGATACGCAGTATTTT

d_gene: NA
abundance: NA
j_gene: TRBJ2-4
v_gene: TRBV20-1
CDR3aa: CSAARNIQYF
CDR3nt: TGCAGTGCAGCCAGAAACATTCAGTACTTC

d_gene: TRBD2
abundance: NA
j_gene: TRBJ2-3
v_gene: TRBV7-8
CDR3aa: CASKGLAGETDTQYF
CDR3nt: TGTGCCAGCAAGGGACTAGCGGGAGAGACAGATACGCAGTATTTT

d_gene: NA
abundance: NA
j_gene: TRBJ2-3
v_gene: TRBV7-2
CDR3aa: CASSLVGRGRDTQYF
CDR3nt: TGTGCCAGCAGCTTAGTCGGGAGAGGGAGAGATACGCAGTATTTT

d_gene: NA
abundance: once
j_gene: TRBJ1-1
v_gene: TRBV28
CDR3aa: CASSQRRNTEAFF
CDR3nt: TGTGCCAGCAGTCAGCGACGGAACACTGAAGCTTTCTTT

d_gene: NA
abundance: NA
j_gene: TRBJ2-5
v_gene: TRBV6-5
CDR3aa: CASSSPIGIQETQYF
CDR3nt: TGTGCCAGCAGCTCCCCAATCGGAATACAAGAGACCCAGTACTTC

d_gene: TRBD2
abundance: NA
j_gene: TRBJ2-3
v_gene: TRBV7-2
CDR3aa: CASSLGAGVRTDTQYF
CDR3nt: TGTGCCAGCAGCTTAGGAGCGGGAGTCCGCACAGATACGCAGTATTTT

d_gene: TRBD2
abundance: NA
j_gene: TRBJ2-7
v_gene: TRBV5-4
CDR3aa: CASSPLAGASYEQYF
CDR3nt: TGTGCCAGCAGTCCGCTAGCGGGAGCGTCCTACGAGCAGTACTTC

d_gene: NA
abundance: NA
j_gene: TRBJ2-4
v_gene: TRBV11-2
CDR3aa: CASSLATTWAGRDIQYF
CDR3nt: TGTGCCAGCAGCTTAGCAACGACTTGGGCGGGACGGGACATTCAGTACTTC

d_gene: TRBD2
abundance: NA
j_gene: TRBJ2-1
v_gene: TRBV11-1
CDR3aa: CASSFQREAGNEQFF
CDR3nt: TGTGCCAGCAGCTTTCAGCGGGAGGCGGGGAATGAGCAGTTCTTC

d_gene: NA
abundance: NA
j_gene: TRBJ2-7
v_gene: TRBV6-5
CDR3aa: CASNRDSPYEQYF
CDR3nt: TGTGCCAGCAACCGCGACTCCCCCTACGAGCAGTACTTC

d_gene: TRBD2
abundance: NA
j_gene: TRBJ2-3
v_gene: TRBV9
CDR3aa: CASSVGLAGRTDTQYF
CDR3nt: TGTGCCAGCAGCGTAGGACTAGCGGGACGCACAGATACGCAGTATTTT

d_gene: TRBD2
abundance: NA
j_gene: TRBJ2-3
v_gene: TRBV5-5
CDR3aa: CASSRTSGRTTDTQYF
CDR3nt: TGTGCCAGCAGCCGGACTAGCGGGAGGACGACAGATACGCAGTATTTT

d_gene: NA
abundance: NA
j_gene: TRBJ1-1
v_gene: TRBV5-4
CDR3aa: CASSLGPSEAFF
CDR3nt: TGTGCCAGCAGCTTAGGGCCGTCGGAAGCTTTCTTT

d_gene: TRBD2
abundance: NA
j_gene: TRBJ2-1
v_gene: TRBV18
CDR3aa: CASSPPGTLAGDRRQFF
CDR3nt: TGTGCCAGCTCACCACCAGGTACACTAGCGGGAGATAGAAGGCAGTTCTTC

d_gene: TRBD1
abundance: NA
j_gene: TRBJ2-1
v_gene: TRBV7-9
CDR3aa: CASRELGQFNEQFF
CDR3nt: TGTGCCAGCAGAGAACTGGGACAGTTCAATGAGCAGTTCTTC

d_gene: TRBD2
abundance: NA
j_gene: TRBJ2-5
v_gene: TRBV28
CDR3aa: CASSSLAGGVETQYF
CDR3nt: TGTGCCAGCAGCTCCTTAGCGGGAGGAGTAGAGACCCAGTACTTC

d_gene: TRBD1
abundance: NA
j_gene: TRBJ2-6
v_gene: TRBV2
CDR3aa: CASGQGATGANVLTF
CDR3nt: TGTGCCAGTGGACAGGGAGCGACTGGGGCCAACGTCCTGACTTTC